This T cell receptor beta chain was recorded in a study of blood T cell repertoires in COVID-19. The wider study: Collection of acute and convalescent COVID-19 samples took place in the United States, Italy and Spain. The analysed material was cDNA or gDNA that came from T cells, B-cell-depleted T cells, or PBMCs.

Trimming cost V 0 bases and J 2 bases, with 10 bases left between them. Germline V lookup: CDR1 KGHSH, CDR2 LQKENI. The CDR3 is made up of 15 amino acids. In the original analysis: Amplification with reference gene primers provided the estimates of nucleated cell counts. Using immunoSEQ multiplex PCR, the repertoire was profiled, and TCRdb retains in-frame clones only, with some absent. That table is the source of V, J and clone size, and D and trimming were worked out from the DNA. Altogether under 200,000 clones are present, more than 70% being singletons, with the ten largest covering 11% to 15%. This clonotype was obtained from a man aged 18 to 29 with active or convalescent COVID-19. The J gene is TRBJ1-2, the V gene TRBV18, with D possibly being TRBD1 (6 bases). The specimen was peripheral blood. The CDR3 spells CASSPPGRGNYGYTF. The DNA for the CDR3 is TGTGCCAGCTCACCACCGGGCAGGGGAAACTATGGCTACACCTTC. The full variable domain, completed using reference TRBV18 and TRBJ1-2, is NAGVMQNPRHLVRRRGQEARLRCSPMKGHSHVYWYRQLPEEGLKFMVYLQKENIIDESGMPKERFSAEFPKEGPSILRIQQVVRGDSAAYFCASSPPGRGNYGYTFGSGTRLTVV.